The 27 T cell receptor beta chains in this list originate from one sample, sequenced in a study of blood T cell repertoires in COVID-19. Clones were sequenced by immunoSEQ multiplex PCR, and TCRdb holds only the in-frame ones, with some missing. The data hold about 260,000 clones, with 80% to 90% observed a single time. The sample consisted of PBMCs or T cells enriched from blood (not recorded which). All receptors derive from a man aged 30-40 years with acute COVID-19.

V usage is TRBV7-6 and J usage is TRBJ2-3, with D tentatively TRBD2 (5 bases). Trimming shortened V by 5 bases and J by 2 bases, and 17 bases separated the two germline ends. The CDR3 length is 16 residues. The germline V gene encodes CDR1 SGHVS and CDR2 FNYEAQ. CDR3 residues: CASSPGLSPNTDTQYF. In DNA, the CDR3 is TGTGCCAGCAGCCCGGGGTTGTCGCCAAACACAGATACGCAGTATTTT.

The chain is built from TRBV9 and TRBJ2-1, with no clear D. This CDR3 comprises 15 residues. Between the trimmed V and J ends, which lost 0 bases and 0 bases, there was a span of 7 bases. The germline V gene encodes CDR1 SGDLS and CDR2 YYNGEE. The CDR3 region has the DNA TGTGCCAGCAGCGTAGCTCCGGGCTCCTACAATGAGCAGTTCTTC. Its protein product is CASSVAPGSYNEQFF.

The chain combines TRBV25-1 with TRBJ1-2, with 10 bases matching TRBD1. CDR1 and CDR2 (germline): MGHDK, SYGVNS. The CDR3 is 14 residues long. The J segment lost 5 bases and the V segment lost 5 bases, leaving 5 bases of the junction unmatched. CDR3 protein: CASSPPGQGYGYTF. CDR3 DNA sequence: TGTGCCAGCAGTCCCCCGGGACAGGGGTATGGCTACACCTTC.

The chain couples TRBV6-5 to TRBJ1-1; D perhaps matches TRBD1 (6 bases). The ends were cut back, 7 bases at V and 5 bases at J, with 20 bases in the middle. The germline V gene encodes CDR1 MNHEY and CDR2 SVGAGI. The CDR3 is 15 residues long. The CDR3: CASTRNREGGTEAFF. The CDR3 DNA reads TGTGCCAGCACCAGAAACAGGGAAGGAGGAACTGAAGCTTTCTTT.

The rearrangement uses TRBV3-1 (or the pseudogene TRBV3-2) and TRBJ1-1; 7 bases are shared with TRBD1. V lost 2 bases to trimming and J lost 4 bases; unmatched junction nucleotides: 7. CDR3 length equals 15 residues. Germline assignment: CDR1 LGHDT and CDR2 YNNKEL (reference sequence). CDR3 DNA: TGTGCCAGCAGCCAACAGACAGGGAGGACCACTGAAGCTTTCTTT. Protein product: CASSQQTGRTTEAFF.

This chain connects TRBV18 to TRBJ1-6; D ambiguous. Germline CDR1 is KGHSH and CDR2 is LQKENI. This CDR3 spans 14 amino acids. Trimming pared 3 bases from V and 10 bases from J, leaving 13 bases between. CDR3 amino acids: CASSPLIAGSPLHF. The CDR3 nucleotides are TGTGCCAGCTCACCGCTCATTGCGGGGTCACCCCTCCACTTT.

The chain recombines TRBV19 with TRBJ1-4; D call uncertain. V dropped 6 bases and J dropped 7 bases, with 9 bases sitting between them. The CDR3 is 12 residues long. In germline, CDR1 is LNHDA, CDR2 SQIVND (reference sequence). This chain's CDR3 is CASSFRREKLFF. DNA of the CDR3: TGTGCCAGTAGCTTCAGGCGTGAAAAACTGTTTTTT. Combining the CDR3 with reference TRBV19 and TRBJ1-4 gives the whole variable domain DGGITQSPKYLFRKEGQNVTLSCEQNLNHDAMYWYRQDPGQGLRLIYYSQIVNDFQKGDIAEGYSVSREKKESFPLTVTSAQKNPTAFYLCASSFRREKLFFGSGTQLSVL.

The table lists this clone with a few counts. The chain recombines TRBV27 with TRBJ2-7; 7 bases are shared with TRBD2. CDR1 is MNHEY, CDR2 SMNVEV, per germline (reference sequence). The CDR3 totals 15 residues. After removal of 6 bases from V and 5 bases from J, the junction contained 13 bases not matched to a gene. The CDR3: CASRPVAGRRDEQYV. Here the CDR3 DNA reads TGTGCCAGCAGGCCTGTAGCGGGCAGGCGAGACGAGCAGTACGTC.

V is TRBV2 and J is TRBJ1-3, with a possible D match to TRBD1 (5 bases). CDR3 length equals 17 residues. CDR1 SNHLY and CDR2 FYNNEI come from the germline V gene. The ends were cut back, 1 base at V and 2 bases at J, with 15 bases in the middle. CDR3 coding DNA: TGTGCCAGCAGTGAAGGTGGTTTCGGGGGTCCTGGAAACACCATATATTTT. Its translation is CASSEGGFGGPGNTIYF.

This clone was found a few times. J is TRBJ1-5 and V is TRBV7-9; 7 bases are shared with TRBD1. This CDR3 is 15 amino acids long. Germline V gene data show CDR1 as SEHNR and CDR2 as FQNEAQ (reference sequence). V lost 4 bases to trimming and J lost 0 bases; unmatched junction nucleotides: 3. The CDR3 DNA sequence: TGTGCCAGCAGCTCAACAGGGGCTAGCAATCAGCCCCAGCATTTT. Its translation is CASSSTGASNQPQHF.

The V call is TRBV29-1, the J call TRBJ2-3; tentatively, D is TRBD2 (6 bases). Trimming removed 5 bases from V and 2 bases from J, with 11 bases in between. CDR3 length equals 13 residues. In germline, CDR1 is SQVTM, CDR2 ANQGSEA. CDR3 region: CSVSTSHTDTQYF. The DNA for the CDR3 is TGCAGCGTTTCAACTAGCCACACAGATACGCAGTATTTT.

The V call is TRBV6-2 or TRBV6-3, the J call TRBJ2-7, with TRBD1 matching over 7 bases. Germline trimming cut 5 bases from V and 4 bases from J; bases unmatched to any gene: 8. Germline CDR1 MNHEY, CDR2 SVGEGT. The CDR3 loop spans 14 amino acids. The CDR3 nucleotides are TGTGCCAGCAGTCGTCCCTGGGGACAGTACGAGCAGTACGTC. This codes for CASSRPWGQYEQYV.

The chain employs TRBV18 and TRBJ2-7; TRBD2 might be the D (6 bases). The V gene lost 3 bases and the J gene lost 1 base, with 10 bases spanning the gap. There are 14 residues in the CDR3. Germline V lookup: CDR1 KGHSH, CDR2 LQKENI. CDR3 protein: CASSPGTVSYEQYV. Here the CDR3 DNA reads TGTGCCAGCTCACCCGGGACTGTTTCCTACGAGCAGTACGTC.

The CDR3 DNA is TGCGCCAGCAGCTTTGGGGGACAGAGCTCTGGAAACACCATATATTTT. This sequence encodes CASSFGGQSSGNTIYF. The rearrangement uses TRBV5-1 and TRBJ1-3; TRBD1 matches 7 bases. The V gene's germline CDR1 is SGHRS and CDR2 YFSETQ. The length of the CDR3 is 16 residues. With 2 bases clipped from V and 0 bases from J, the junction kept 5 bases outside the gene matches.

The chain is built from TRBV10-3 and TRBJ2-7; D gene uncertain. This CDR3 contains 12 residues. V gave up 10 bases and J gave up 1 base, with 11 bases separating them. Germline CDR1 reads ENHRY; CDR2 reads SYGVKD. The chain's CDR3 is CATAVLSYEQYV. The CDR3 coding sequence is TGTGCCACGGCGGTTTTGTCCTACGAGCAGTACGTC.

The chain recombines TRBV2 with TRBJ1-2, with no clear D. Germline lookup yields CDR1 SNHLY and CDR2 FYNNEI. Trimming left V 6 bases short and J 6 bases short, with 20 bases between. This CDR3 is 15 amino acids long. Here the CDR3 DNA reads TGTGCCAGCAGGATACTCACGGGTAGAGGTAATGGCTACACCTTC. Amino acids: CASRILTGRGNGYTF.

The gene calls are TRBV7-8 and TRBJ1-1, with D perhaps TRBD1 (6 bases). Germline loops: CDR1 SGHVS, CDR2 FQNEAQ. Trimming cost V 4 bases and J 4 bases, with 13 bases left between them. The CDR3 runs 14 residues. The CDR3 loop is CASSSGELSTEAFF. CDR3 nucleotide sequence: TGTGCCAGCAGCTCAGGGGAGCTGAGCACTGAAGCTTTCTTT.

The chain is built from TRBV7-6 and TRBJ2-3; 12 bases agree with TRBD2. Germline V CDR1 and CDR2: SGHVS, FNYEAQ. The CDR3 contains 17 residues. The J segment lost 10 bases and the V segment lost 5 bases, leaving 16 bases of the junction unmatched. CDR3 in amino acids: CASSGTSGGPPGLAQYF. The CDR3 DNA reads as TGTGCCAGCAGCGGAACTAGCGGGGGGCCTCCTGGTTTGGCGCAGTATTTT.

The chain carries TRBV7-6 and TRBJ2-2, with 8 bases that match TRBD2. Germline V gene lookup returns CDR1 SGHVS and CDR2 FNYEAQ. With V trimmed by 5 bases and J by 6 bases, 11 bases remained unmatched. The CDR3 contains 16 residues. Here the CDR3 DNA reads TGTGCCAGCAGCAAACCGGGACTAGAAGGGCCCGGGGAGCTGTTTTTT. This translates into CASSKPGLEGPGELFF.

Regarding this clone: Other DNA sequences within the sample encode an identical CDR3. The gene calls are TRBV6-5 and TRBJ1-2; D might be TRBD1 (5 bases). CDR1 is MNHEY and CDR2 is SVGAGI in the germline V gene. The CDR3 is made up of 12 amino acids. The V end lost 0 bases, the J end lost 8 bases, and 7 bases lay between the germline ends. The CDR3 spells CASSYSGGGYTF. CDR3 sequence (DNA): TGTGCCAGCAGTTACTCGGGGGGGGGCTACACCTTC.

This chain joins TRBV28 and TRBJ1-2, with D uncertain. Germline lookup yields CDR1 MDHEN and CDR2 SYDVKM. With 2 bases removed from V and 8 bases from J, the gap between germline ends came to 9 bases. CDR3 length equals 12 residues. CDR3 residues: CASSLALLGYTF. CDR3 DNA sequence: TGTGCCAGCAGTTTAGCACTTCTCGGCTACACCTTC.

This chain connects TRBV28 to TRBJ2-2, with 7 positions matching TRBD1. The CDR3 is made up of 13 amino acids. Per germline, CDR1 MDHEN and CDR2 SYDVKM. V lost 8 bases and J lost 1; bases outside the gene matches: 1. CDR3 protein: CASRTGNTGELFF. DNA for the CDR3: TGTGCCAGCCGGACAGGGAACACCGGGGAGCTGTTTTTT.

This chain joins TRBV24-1 and TRBJ2-5; 7 positions match TRBD1. Per the germline V gene, CDR1 is KGHDR and CDR2 is SFDVKD. The junction had 5 bases not matched to a gene; V was cut back by 3 bases and J by 5 bases. CDR3 length: 14 residues. The CDR3: CATSDRDSRETQYF. The CDR3 nucleotides are TGTGCCACCAGTGATCGGGACAGCCGCGAGACCCAGTACTTC.

The rearrangement joins TRBV11-2 to TRBJ1-2; no reliable D call. Trimming removed 4 bases from V and 4 bases from J, with 7 bases in between. The CDR3 has 12 amino acids. From germline, CDR1 is SGHAT and CDR2 FQNNGV. CDR3 amino acids: CASSSGGYGYTF. CDR3 DNA: TGTGCCAGCAGCTCGGGTGGCTATGGCTACACCTTC.

The rearrangement links TRBV5-4 to TRBJ1-1; D gene uncertain. The V end was cut by 3 bases, the J end by 3 bases, with 15 bases between. Germline CDR1 and CDR2: SGHNT and YYREEE (reference sequence). The CDR3 runs 15 residues. CDR3 nucleotide sequence: TGTGCCAGCAGCTCCGGAGTGCGGGTTGACACTGAAGCTTTCTTT. This translates into CASSSGVRVDTEAFF.

The chain has TRBV6-4 and TRBJ2-1; TRBD2 aligns across 7 bases. Germline assignment: CDR1 MRHNA and CDR2 SNTAGT. The CDR3 has 9 residues. The V gene end was trimmed by 9 bases and the J gene end by 15 bases; junction bases not matched to a gene: 5. Written as DNA, the CDR3 is TGTGCCAGATTGTCGGGGGGGTTCTTC. It translates to CARLSGGFF.

This clone was counted once. Here the CDR3 reads CASSIDPQLTTGELFF. The CDR3 coding sequence is TGTGCCAGTAGTATAGATCCACAGCTAACCACCGGGGAGCTGTTTTTT. The rearrangement joins TRBV19 to TRBJ2-2; D remains ambiguous. The germline V gene encodes CDR1 LNHDA and CDR2 SQIVND (reference sequence). Trimming took 0 bases from V and 4 from J, leaving 12 bases between them. The CDR3 has 16 residues. Full variable domain (missing parts from reference TRBV19 and TRBJ2-2): DGGITQSPKYLFRKEGQNVTLSCEQNLNHDAMYWYRQDPGQGLRLIYYSQIVNDFQKGDIAEGYSVSREKKESFPLTVTSAQKNPTAFYLCASSIDPQLTTGELFFGEGSRLTVL.